A single sample gave rise to the 31 T cell receptor beta chains below, sequenced in a study of T cell responses to AZD1222 COVID-19 vaccine (dated by TCRdb to the early 2020s). Library preparation used the immunoSEQ multiplex PCR assay. TCRdb limited this immuneACCESS table to in-frame rearrangements with V and J called. A share of clones is missing; checked studies link under half to unresolved V genes, and the rest is unexplained. Recorded for this sample are 95,000 to 150,000 clones; 87% of them occurred a single time. Jointly, the top ten make up 2.5% to 3% of the sample. In light of the paper, this sample's time point label describes: about 28 days (+/-7) after the second vaccine dose. Here the sequenced sample was peripheral blood, taken 28 days after the second AZD1222 dose. The receptors shown here come from an adult who received the AZD1222 COVID-19 vaccine.

A few counts support this clone. The chain has TRBV24-1 and TRBJ2-1, with no clear D. Per the germline V gene, CDR1 is KGHDR and CDR2 is SFDVKD. This CDR3 is built from 14 residues. V dropped 4 bases and J dropped 6 bases, with 12 bases sitting between them. The CDR3 is CATSDLISSNEQFF. DNA of the CDR3: TGTGCCACCAGTGACTTGATCAGCTCCAATGAGCAGTTCTTC.

The chain recombines TRBV2 with TRBJ1-4; TRBD1 aligns across 7 bases. V gave up 5 bases and J gave up 5 bases; unmatched junction bases: 17. The CDR3 length is 18 residues. Germline V gives CDR1 SNHLY, CDR2 FYNNEI. DNA of the CDR3: TGTGCCAGCAGTCCGGGCCTCAGACAGGGTGGATGGAATGAAAAACTGTTTTTT. It translates to CASSPGLRQGGWNEKLFF. The complete variable domain, with remaining parts taken from reference TRBV2 and TRBJ1-4, reads EPEVTQTPSHQVTQMGQEVILRCVPISNHLYFYWYRQILGQKVEFLVSFYNNEISEKSEIFDDQFSVERPDGSNFTLKIRSTKLEDSAMYFCASSPGLRQGGWNEKLFFGSGTQLSVL.

CDR3 amino acids: CASSLRLQAGGYTF. CDR3 in DNA: TGTGCCAGCAGTTTACGACTCCAGGCTGGAGGCTACACCTTC. The gene calls are TRBV28 and TRBJ1-2; D not certain. Trimming removed 2 bases from V and 8 bases from J, with 15 bases in between. Looked up from germline, CDR1 is MDHEN and CDR2 is SYDVKM. This CDR3 spans 14 amino acids.

The V gene is TRBV15, the J gene TRBJ1-5, with 11 bases identical to TRBD1. The CDR3 extends over 18 amino acids. Unmatched junction bases numbered 10, after V lost 3 bases and J lost 3 bases. Germline CDR1 reads LNHNV; CDR2 reads YYDKDF (reference sequence). The CDR3 bases are TGTGCCACCAGCAGGGGGACAGGGGGTAGGATTAACAATCAGCCCCAGCATTTT. The encoded protein is CATSRGTGGRINNQPQHF.

The chain combines TRBV7-2 with TRBJ1-6; TRBD1 matches 7 bases. Unmatched junction bases numbered 7, after V lost 5 bases and J lost 3 bases. The CDR3 has 16 amino acids. Germline lookup yields CDR1 SGHTA and CDR2 FQGNSA. DNA of the CDR3: TGTGCCAGCAGCGTGTGGGGGGACAGCTATAATTCACCCCTCCACTTT. Its translation is CASSVWGDSYNSPLHF.

The chain couples TRBV28 to TRBJ2-7; 9 bases are a match to TRBD1. The CDR3 has 16 amino acids. After removal of 2 bases from V and 9 bases from J, the junction contained 14 bases not matched to a gene. The germline gives CDR1 MDHEN, CDR2 SYDVKM. DNA for the CDR3: TGTGCCAGCAGTTTACCTAAACCCCTAACAGGGGGCGCGCAGTACTTC. Its protein product is CASSLPKPLTGGAQYF.

The chain has TRBV28 and TRBJ2-2; 9 nucleotides line up with TRBD2. There are 14 residues in the CDR3. The V gene's germline CDR1 is MDHEN and CDR2 SYDVKM. Unmatched junction bases numbered 4, after V lost 8 bases and J lost 3 bases. The CDR3 nucleotides are TGTGCCAGCGGCCGACTAGCGGACACCGGGGAGCTGTTTTTT. This gives the protein CASGRLADTGELFF.

The rearrangement uses TRBV25-1 and TRBJ1-2; 8 bases agree with TRBD1. Trimming cost V 7 bases and J 4 bases; bases outside gene matches: 5. The CDR3 is 13 residues long. CDR1 is MGHDK and CDR2 is SYGVNS in the germline V gene. CDR3 bases: TGTGCCAGCATGGACAGGGCGATCTATGGCTACACCTTC. It encodes CASMDRAIYGYTF.

The rearrangement joins TRBV5-4 to TRBJ1-2, with D perhaps matching TRBD1 (6 bases). The CDR3 runs 15 residues. The germline gives CDR1 SGHNT, CDR2 YYREEE (reference sequence). Trimming removed 0 bases from V and 4 bases from J, with 13 bases in between. The CDR3 reads CASSLGRQVFYGYTF. The CDR3, as DNA: TGTGCCAGCAGCTTGGGGCGACAGGTATTCTATGGCTACACCTTC.

This rearrangement joins TRBV7-9 to TRBJ2-3; possibly TRBD1 or TRBD2 for D (5 bases each). This CDR3 spans 16 amino acids. Germline CDR1 is SEHNR and CDR2 is FQNEAQ (reference sequence). V was shortened by 5 bases and J by 6 bases, with 21 bases between the two germline ends. CDR3 DNA: TGTGCCAGCAGCCCACTCGGGACCGAGGGCGGCGATACGCAGTATTTT. It specifies CASSPLGTEGGDTQYF.

The J gene is TRBJ1-1, the V gene TRBV6-5; 9 positions agree with TRBD1. Germline V CDR1 and CDR2: MNHEY, SVGAGI. This CDR3 has 13 residues. Losses at the gene ends were 5 bases for V and 6 bases for J; bases not matched to a gene: 4. This chain's CDR3 is CASSRDRDAEAFF. CDR3 bases: TGTGCCAGCAGTCGGGACAGGGATGCTGAAGCTTTCTTT.

The chain uses TRBV27 and TRBJ1-2, with D perhaps matching TRBD1 (6 bases). The CDR3 extends over 15 amino acids. Trimming took off 0 bases at V and 8 bases at J, with 16 bases between the two ends. Germline CDR1 is MNHEY and CDR2 is SMNVEV (reference sequence). The CDR3 reads CASSLSQVKGGGYTF. CDR3 coding DNA: TGTGCCAGCAGTTTATCCCAAGTCAAAGGGGGGGGCTACACCTTC.

The chain has TRBV7-9 and TRBJ1-4; D not certain. Trimming took 0 bases from V and 13 from J, leaving 12 bases between them. Per the germline V gene, CDR1 is SEHNR and CDR2 is FQNEAQ (reference sequence). CDR3 size: 13 residues. The CDR3 sequence: CASSLANGGVLFF. The CDR3 DNA is TGTGCCAGCAGCTTAGCGAACGGTGGGGTACTGTTTTTT.

The chain has TRBV18 and TRBJ2-5, with D hard to call. The CDR3 sequence is 12 residues long. Germline V gene lookup returns CDR1 KGHSH and CDR2 LQKENI. Trimming took 3 bases from V and 0 from J, leaving 2 bases between them. CDR3: CASSPDQETQYF. The CDR3 DNA reads TGTGCCAGCTCACCGGACCAAGAGACCCAGTACTTC.

The chain links TRBV2 to TRBJ1-1; 8 bases are shared with TRBD1. This CDR3 has 15 amino acids. V shed 7 bases, J shed 5 bases, and the junction held 12 bases outside the gene matches. Germline V gene sequence: CDR1 SNHLY, CDR2 FYNNEI. The CDR3 DNA is TGTGCCAGCACCGGGACAGGAAGGATGGAAACTGAAGCTTTCTTT. Amino acid sequence: CASTGTGRMETEAFF.

J is TRBJ2-3 and V is TRBV29-1; 9 nucleotides align to TRBD1. The CDR3 length is 16 residues. CDR1 is SQVTM, CDR2 ANQGSEA, per germline. Losses at the gene ends were 3 bases for V and 2 bases for J; bases not matched to a gene: 9. The chain's CDR3 is CSVDPTQGASTDTQYF. The CDR3 region has the DNA TGCAGCGTTGACCCGACACAGGGGGCCTCCACAGATACGCAGTATTTT.

This rearrangement joins TRBV4-2 to TRBJ1-4; 7 nucleotides agree with TRBD1. The CDR3 extends over 17 amino acids. Unmatched junction bases numbered 8, after V lost 0 bases and J lost 4 bases. Germline V gene sequence: CDR1 LGHNA, CDR2 YNFKEQ. The chain's CDR3 is CASSQESIGTVNEKLFF. In DNA form, the CDR3 reads TGTGCCAGCAGCCAAGAATCTATTGGGACAGTTAATGAAAAACTGTTTTTT.

The rearrangement joins TRBV5-1 to TRBJ2-1; 13 bases line up with TRBD2. The CDR3 extends over 16 amino acids. Germline V gene data show CDR1 as SGHRS and CDR2 as YFSETQ. The ends lost 4 bases at V and 5 bases at J; junction bases unmatched: 6. CDR3 region: CASSGPGLAGNNEQFF. The DNA for the CDR3 is TGCGCCAGCAGCGGACCGGGACTAGCGGGGAACAATGAGCAGTTCTTC.

This chain joins TRBV5-6 and TRBJ1-2, with D possibly being TRBD1 (5 bases). Trimming took 1 base from V and 3 from J, leaving 13 bases between them. The CDR3 totals 15 residues. CDR1 SGHDT and CDR2 YYEEEE come from the germline V gene. The CDR3 sequence is CASSLLLAGHYGYTF. The CDR3 DNA reads as TGTGCCAGCAGCTTGCTCCTGGCGGGACACTATGGCTACACCTTC.

The V call is TRBV9, the J call TRBJ2-2; D is undetermined. The CDR3 spans 12 residues. The V end lost 2 bases, the J end lost 5 bases, and 4 bases lay between the germline ends. CDR1 is SGDLS and CDR2 is YYNGEE in the germline V gene. The CDR3 region is CASSVPTGELFF. The CDR3, as DNA: TGTGCCAGCAGCGTTCCGACCGGGGAGCTGTTTTTT.

This clone came up once. The chain is built from TRBV5-1 and TRBJ2-2; possibly TRBD1 for D (6 bases). The CDR3 sequence is 15 residues long. Germline loops: CDR1 SGHRS, CDR2 YFSETQ. Trimming cost V 2 bases and J 0 bases, with 8 bases left between them. CDR3 amino acids: CASSFDRSNTGELFF. The CDR3 coding sequence is TGCGCCAGCAGCTTTGACAGGTCGAACACCGGGGAGCTGTTTTTT. The full variable domain, completed using reference TRBV5-1 and TRBJ2-2, is KAGVTQTPRYLIKTRGQQVTLSCSPISGHRSVSWYQQTPGQGLQFLFEYFSETQRNKGNFPGRFSGRQFSNSRSEMNVSTLELGDSALYLCASSFDRSNTGELFFGEGSRLTVL.

The CDR3 reads CSVEQGGERKAFF. The DNA for the CDR3 is TGCAGCGTTGAACAGGGTGGGGAGAGGAAAGCTTTCTTT. V and J are TRBV29-1 and TRBJ1-1, with a weak D call TRBD1 (5 bases). Per germline, CDR1 SQVTM and CDR2 ANQGSEA. V lost 2 bases to trimming and J lost 9 bases, with 16 bases between them. CDR3 size: 13 residues.

This clone was observed a handful of times. V is TRBV11-1 and J is TRBJ2-1; 11 bases fit TRBD2. Trimming cost V 4 bases and J 8 bases; bases outside gene matches: 7. The CDR3 length is 15 residues. In germline, CDR1 is SGHAT, CDR2 FQDESV (reference sequence). Written as DNA, the CDR3 is TGTGCCAGCAGCTCCCTACTTAGCGGGGGGGATGAGCAGTTCTTC. As protein: CASSSLLSGGDEQFF.

The rearrangement uses TRBV2 and TRBJ1-5; no firm D call. V was pared by 7 bases and J by 4 bases, with 17 bases between. The germline V gene has CDR1 SNHLY and CDR2 FYNNEI. This CDR3 has 15 amino acids. The CDR3 is CASTNNPNPNQPQHF. In nucleotides, the CDR3 is TGTGCCAGCACCAATAACCCAAACCCTAATCAGCCCCAGCATTTT.

The J gene is TRBJ1-2, the V gene TRBV9; maybe TRBD1 (6 bases). With 4 bases removed from V and 4 bases from J, the gap between germline ends came to 14 bases. Per germline, CDR1 SGDLS and CDR2 YYNGEE. This CDR3 is 14 amino acids long. The CDR3 DNA follows: TGTGCCAGCAGCATTAGTGGGGGCCTCTATGGCTACACCTTC. Amino acid sequence: CASSISGGLYGYTF.

This clone was seen a handful of times. The chain employs TRBV19 and TRBJ1-2; 8 bases map to TRBD1. V trimming: 8 bases; J trimming: 0 bases; junction bases outside the gene matches: 5. Germline CDR1 LNHDA, CDR2 SQIVND (reference sequence). The CDR3 loop spans 14 amino acids. The CDR3 sequence is CASAGGRSNYGYTF. CDR3 coding DNA: TGTGCCAGTGCAGGGGGCCGGTCTAACTATGGCTACACCTTC. Using reference TRBV19 and TRBJ1-2 for the parts outside the CDR3, the full variable domain is DGGITQSPKYLFRKEGQNVTLSCEQNLNHDAMYWYRQDPGQGLRLIYYSQIVNDFQKGDIAEGYSVSREKKESFPLTVTSAQKNPTAFYLCASAGGRSNYGYTFGSGTRLTVV.

J is TRBJ2-1 and V is TRBV19; TRBD2 might be the D (6 bases). Per the germline V gene, CDR1 is LNHDA and CDR2 is SQIVND (reference sequence). This CDR3 is 13 amino acids long. V was trimmed by 2 bases and J by 8 bases, leaving 10 bases between them. This CDR3 reads CASSILGGYEQFF. For the CDR3, the DNA is TGTGCCAGTAGTATACTCGGAGGGTATGAGCAGTTCTTC.

The rearrangement uses TRBV12-5 and TRBJ1-5, with D uncertain. V was clipped by 5 bases and J by 9 bases, with 14 bases between them. This CDR3 contains 13 residues. In germline, CDR1 is LGHNT, CDR2 FRNRAP. CDR3 sequence: CASGKDGIGPQHF. The CDR3 coding sequence is TGTGCTAGTGGTAAGGACGGCATAGGGCCCCAGCATTTT. The whole variable domain, filled in from reference TRBV12-5 and TRBJ1-5, reads DARVTQTPRHKVTEMGQEVTMRCQPILGHNTVFWYRQTMMQGLELLAYFRNRAPLDDSGMPKDRFSAEMPDATLATLKIQPSEPRDSAVYFCASGKDGIGPQHFGDGTRLSIL.

This chain joins TRBV18 and TRBJ2-1; 14 positions agree with TRBD2. This CDR3 spans 16 amino acids. Per the germline V gene, CDR1 is KGHSH and CDR2 is LQKENI. The J segment lost 10 bases and the V segment lost 0 bases, leaving 5 bases of the junction unmatched. The CDR3 DNA reads TGTGCCAGCTCACCACCTGGACTAGCGGGGGGAGTGGAGCAGTTCTTC. Amino acids: CASSPPGLAGGVEQFF.

The CDR3 reads CASGLDRANTGELFF. The CDR3 DNA follows: TGCGCCAGCGGGCTGGACAGGGCGAACACCGGGGAGCTGTTTTTT. The rearrangement links TRBV4-3 to TRBJ2-2, with 8 positions matching TRBD1. J was trimmed by 0 bases and V by 8 bases; bases with no gene match: 5. Germline V CDR1 and CDR2: LGHNA, YSLEER. The CDR3 totals 15 residues.

CDR3 sequence: CASSSPRWGEAFF. The CDR3 DNA follows: TGTGCCAGCAGCTCGCCTAGGTGGGGTGAAGCTTTCTTT. The rearrangement joins TRBV5-5 to TRBJ1-1; no reliable D call. From germline, CDR1 is SGHKS and CDR2 YYEKEE (reference sequence). CDR3 length equals 13 residues. V lost 3 bases to trimming and J lost 7 bases, with 13 bases between them.